This is a list of T cell receptor beta chains from one sample in a study of shared clonotypes between healthy human individuals. Clones were read by immunoSEQ multiplex PCR, and TCRdb kept only the in-frame ones, dropping some. The sample lists about 2,200,000 clones, about 92% occurring once. Sequenced input: naive CD8+ T cells from PBMCs. The source is a man aged 18 to 29 in good health. Some clones in this sample may be carry-over from other donors' samples. CDR3s include the opening cysteine and the closing phenylalanine or tryptophan. D genes are given only for firm matches. Only part of the rows carry a size: once, few, many, or a class if the clone is expanded.

abundance,v_gene,d_gene,j_gene,CDR3nt,CDR3aa
.,TRBV30,.,TRBJ2-1,TGTGCCTGGGGATCGGACAGTGCGAGTGAGCAGTTCTTC,CAWGSDSASEQFF
.,TRBV7-9,.,TRBJ1-2,TGTGCCAGCAGCTTTGCCAGCCCTAACTATGGCTACACCTTC,CASSFASPNYGYTF
.,TRBV7-2,.,TRBJ1-1,TGTGCCAGCAGCTTAAGGCTGGGTACGAACACTGAAGCTTTCTTT,CASSLRLGTNTEAFF
.,TRBV7-9,.,TRBJ2-7,TGTGCCAGCAGCACCTCCGGGACGCCGACCTACGAGCAGTACTTC,CASSTSGTPTYEQYF
once,TRBV11-2,TRBD2,TRBJ2-7,TGTGCCAGCAGCCACCCCAGACTAGCGGGGCCCTACGAGCAGTACTTC,CASSHPRLAGPYEQYF
.,TRBV28,.,TRBJ2-3,TGTGCCAGCAGTTCTATCATAGCAGATACGCAGTATTTT,CASSSIIADTQYF
once,TRBV27,.,TRBJ1-2,TGTGCCAGCACCCAGAACGGACAGATTAACTATGGCTACACCTTC,CASTQNGQINYGYTF
.,TRBV29-1,.,TRBJ2-1,TGCAGCGTTACGGGCTATGAGCAGTTCTTC,CSVTGYEQFF
.,TRBV27,TRBD2,TRBJ2-1,TGTGCCAGCAGCCCTTTGGAGGTGGGGACTAGCGGGGTCTCCTACAATGAGCAGTTCTTC,CASSPLEVGTSGVSYNEQFF
.,TRBV29-1,.,TRBJ2-1,TGCAGCGTTCCCCTGCGGGTAGATCATGAGCAGTTCTTC,CSVPLRVDHEQFF
.,TRBV6-1,.,TRBJ2-1,TGTGCCAGCAGTGACTATGAGCAGTTCTTC,CASSDYEQFF
.,TRBV5-1,.,TRBJ1-6,TGCGCCAGCAGCGCCAGGACGGACCTTAATTCACCCCTCCACTTT,CASSARTDLNSPLHF
once,TRBV28,.,TRBJ1-1,TGTGCCAGCAGTCTCACTATGAACACTGAAGCTTTCTTT,CASSLTMNTEAFF
.,TRBV28,.,TRBJ1-5,TGTGCCAGCCTAGACCTTCTTAGCAATCAGCCCCAGCATTTT,CASLDLLSNQPQHF
.,TRBV7-9,.,TRBJ2-3,TGTGCCAGCAGCTCCAGGGTAGAGCACACAGATACGCAGTATTTT,CASSSRVEHTDTQYF